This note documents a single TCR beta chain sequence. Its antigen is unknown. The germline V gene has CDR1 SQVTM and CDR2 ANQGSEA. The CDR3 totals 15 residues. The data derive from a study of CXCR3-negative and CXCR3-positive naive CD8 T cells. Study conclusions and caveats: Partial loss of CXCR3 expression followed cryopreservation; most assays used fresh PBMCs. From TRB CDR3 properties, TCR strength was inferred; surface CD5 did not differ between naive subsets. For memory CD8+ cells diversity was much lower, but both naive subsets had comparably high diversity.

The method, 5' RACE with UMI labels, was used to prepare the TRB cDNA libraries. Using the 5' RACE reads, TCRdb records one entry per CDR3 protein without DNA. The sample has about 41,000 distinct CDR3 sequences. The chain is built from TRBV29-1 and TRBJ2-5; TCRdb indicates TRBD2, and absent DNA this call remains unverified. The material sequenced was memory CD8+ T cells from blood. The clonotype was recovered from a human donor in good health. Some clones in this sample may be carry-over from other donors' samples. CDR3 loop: CSVELLAGVVETQYF.